This TCR beta chain was recovered during a study of blood T cell repertoires in COVID-19 (dated by TCRdb to between 2020 and 2021). Regarding the research as a whole: Samples covering the acute and convalescent phases of COVID-19 were provided by collaborators in the United States, Italy and Spain. The prospective study material was composed of cDNA or gDNA derived from T cells, B-cell-depleted T cells, or PBMCs. The dataset comprised deeply sampled blood TCRbeta repertoires from subjects exposed to, actively infected with, or recovered from COVID-19. A freely available public database, intended as a resource for researchers studying the immune response to SARS-CoV-2, is where the repertoires were released. Samples came from the ongoing ImmuneRACE study (first 160 participants) plus 1,254 subjects from 6 global collaborators. The sample metadata nearly always contained a de-identified subject ID, COVID-19 status, age in years and sex. Where HLA class I and class II types were available, the types were taken from metadata supplied by the sample provider, not from assay-based typing.

TCRbeta CDR3 regions were amplified from genomic DNA by means of the immunoSEQ Assay, a bias-controlled multiplex PCR. Per the source publication's procedure: The number of nucleated cells in each sample was estimated by amplification of reference gene primers within the assay. To quantify the absolute abundance of each unique TCRbeta CDR3 rearrangement, sequence reads were collapsed and filtered. For each sample, productive Simpson clonality was calculated as the square root of Simpson's diversity index over productive rearrangements. What TCRdb holds here is the immuneACCESS table cut down to in-frame rearrangements. Part of the clones is not present; checked against another copy, under half of the missing clones reflect an unresolved V gene, and the others are unexplained. The DNA gave D and trimming, while V, J and clone size come from that table. The sample contains 150,000 or so clones, 84% of them found a single time. The top ten clones comprise roughly 14% of the sample.

The CDR3 goes from the cysteine to the phenylalanine over 14 residues. Of the read, only the CDR3 DNA is kept; its 42 bases are in frame from base 1. CDR1 and CDR2 are drawn from the germline V gene: MDHEN, SYDVKM. Cut back by 4 bases and 1 base, the V and J ends lie 10 bases apart. Note on this clone: This receptor's antigen is unknown. The input lacks base qualities; no much larger clone sits a single base away.

The investigation overall reported the following: The amount of clinical and demographic metadata varied by source and participant and was provided uncurated.

Collaborating institutions collected whole blood in K2EDTA tubes following their own protocols. Collaborator samples were shipped for TCRbeta analysis as frozen whole blood, isolated PBMCs, or DNA extracted from either sample type. The sample consisted of peripheral blood. The chain joins TRBV28 to TRBJ2-5; a confident D gene designation cannot be given. The receptor was derived from a man aged 18 to 35 with active or convalescent COVID-19. The CDR3 region: CASSSNKLQETQYF. The nucleotide sequence is TGTGCCAGCAGTTCCAATAAGCTCCAAGAGACCCAGTACTTC.